This passage covers 22 T cell receptor beta chains from one sample sequenced in a study of beta chain features in type 1 diabetes. Study outcomes and limitations: Researchers report that Type 1 diabetes patients had moderately but significantly shorter TCRB CDR3s across all four CD4+ subsets.

Reverse transcription of all isolated RNA meant that expressed TCRB transcripts were sequenced. The table came from immunoSEQ multiplex PCR; TCRdb's copy has only in-frame clones and leaves some out. The sample consists of some 360,000 clones, 9.6% of them appearing once. Antigen specificity for these receptors is unknown. The source material was central memory CD4+ T cells from blood. The receptors originated from a man in his thirties or forties with type 1 diabetes.

J is TRBJ2-1 and V is TRBV4-1; D unclear. The CDR3 is 16 amino acids. V was cut by 1 base and J by 4 bases, with 14 bases left in between. CDR1 is MGHRA, CDR2 YSYEKL, per germline. DNA of the CDR3: TGCGCCAGCAGCCAAGGGGCCCAGCAAAATTACAATGAGCAGTTCTTC. Translated, it gives CASSQGAQQNYNEQFF.

This clone was picked up a small number of times. This sequence joins TRBV30 and TRBJ1-2; D might be TRBD1 (5 bases). CDR3 size: 14 residues. The germline gives CDR1 GTSNPN, CDR2 SVGIG (reference sequence). V lost 8 bases and J lost 0, with 16 bases in between. The CDR3 loop reads CAREGGETNYGYTF. In DNA form, the CDR3 reads TGTGCCCGCGAAGGAGGGGAGACTAACTATGGCTACACCTTC.

The chain has TRBV7-8 and TRBJ1-1; D ambiguous. Germline values: CDR1 SGHVS, CDR2 FQNEAQ. V was pared by 0 bases and J by 7 bases, with 9 bases between. This CDR3 has 13 amino acids. The CDR3 sequence is CASSLARQHEAFF. The CDR3 DNA is TGTGCCAGCAGCTTAGCGCGGCAGCATGAAGCTTTCTTT.

The J gene is TRBJ2-5, the V gene TRBV30, with 9 positions matching TRBD1. Germline-derived CDR1 and CDR2 are GTSNPN and SVGIG (reference sequence). The CDR3 totals 14 residues. J gave up 5 bases and V 3 bases, and 7 bases lay outside the gene matches. CDR3 sequence (DNA): TGTGCCTGGAGGGGGACAGGGATTGTTGAGACCCAGTACTTC. Amino acids: CAWRGTGIVETQYF.

Only a few counts were recorded for this clone. This chain uses TRBV14 with TRBJ2-2; D may be TRBD2 (6 bases). The CDR3 consists of 16 residues. CDR1 and CDR2 (germline): SGHDN, FVKESK. Trimming removed 4 bases from V and 0 bases from J, with 12 bases in between. The CDR3 spells CASSPPGSTNTGELFF. In nucleotides, the CDR3 is TGTGCCAGCAGCCCGCCCGGGAGTACGAACACCGGGGAGCTGTTTTTT.

The V gene is TRBV5-1, the J gene TRBJ2-1; 12 nucleotides align to TRBD2. From germline, CDR1 is SGHRS and CDR2 YFSETQ. The CDR3 consists of 14 residues. Germline trimming cut 5 bases from V and 6 bases from J; bases unmatched to any gene: 3. The CDR3 protein is CASRGTSGPNEQFF. For the CDR3, the DNA is TGCGCCAGCAGGGGGACTAGCGGGCCCAATGAGCAGTTCTTC.

The V and J genes are TRBV11-3 and TRBJ2-7; TRBD1 agrees at 8 bases. The V gene end was trimmed by 4 bases and the J gene end by 2 bases; junction bases not matched to a gene: 7. This CDR3 comprises 15 residues. Germline V gene lookup returns CDR1 SGHNT and CDR2 YENEEA. The CDR3 sequence: CASSSQGGETYEQYF. CDR3 DNA: TGTGCCAGCAGCTCACAGGGGGGAGAAACCTACGAGCAGTACTTC.

The rearrangement joins TRBV6-1 to TRBJ2-3; D unclear. Trimming shortened V by 4 bases and J by 7 bases, and 12 bases separated the two germline ends. Germline CDR1 is MNHNS and CDR2 is SASEGT. There are 13 residues in the CDR3. CDR3 loop: CASSGFPFYTQYF. Written as DNA, the CDR3 is TGTGCCAGCAGTGGCTTCCCTTTCTATACGCAGTATTTT.

This clone came up a few times. This chain joins TRBV6-1 and TRBJ1-4; 9 bases match TRBD1. V lost 6 bases, J lost 11 bases, and 13 bases stayed unmatched. Germline lookup yields CDR1 MNHNS and CDR2 SASEGT. This CDR3 comprises 15 residues. The CDR3 DNA is TGTGCCAGCAGCAGAGGGACAGGGTCCTCTAGGAAACTGTTTTTT. This codes for CASSRGTGSSRKLFF.

In its sample, this clone was seen a few times. The gene calls are TRBV28 and TRBJ2-1; 9 nucleotides line up with TRBD2. The length of the CDR3 is 14 residues. Germline lookup yields CDR1 MDHEN and CDR2 SYDVKM. V lost 6 bases to trimming and J lost 3 bases; unmatched junction nucleotides: 3. CDR3 bases: TGTGCCAGCAGGGCGGGAGGGAACTACAATGAGCAGTTCTTC. It yields the protein CASRAGGNYNEQFF.

The sample holds a few counts of this clone. This chain uses TRBV7-3 with TRBJ2-7; D unresolved. Trimming stripped 6 bases from V and 4 bases from J, with 7 bases between. CDR3 length: 11 amino acids. CDR1 is SGHTA, CDR2 FQGTGA, per germline. The CDR3 here is CASSEGYEQYF. Written as DNA, the CDR3 is TGTGCCAGCAGTGAAGGGTACGAGCAGTACTTC.

The genes are TRBV5-6 and TRBJ1-3; D not certain. The V and J ends lost 2 bases and 8 bases respectively, with 20 bases between them. The germline gives CDR1 SGHDT, CDR2 YYEEEE. The CDR3 sequence is 16 residues long. The CDR3 nucleotides are TGTGCCAGCAGCTTTACCGGCGGGCCCGGGCGAGACACCATATATTTT. As protein: CASSFTGGPGRDTIYF.

This clone was detected only a few times. The J gene is TRBJ1-3, the V gene TRBV10-2; TRBD1 aligns across 7 bases. Germline trimming cut 6 bases from V and 0 bases from J; bases unmatched to any gene: 5. CDR3 length: 15 amino acids. Germline assignment: CDR1 WSHSY and CDR2 SAAADI. CDR3 sequence: CASRVDRDSGNTIYF. DNA of the CDR3: TGCGCCAGCAGAGTAGACAGGGACTCTGGAAACACCATATATTTT.

This clone was observed at least ten times. Other nucleotide sequences in the sample specify the same CDR3. The chain uses TRBV7-9 and TRBJ1-4, with 7 bases that match TRBD1. V dropped 5 bases and J dropped 3; count of bases not matched to a gene: 6. This CDR3 comprises 15 residues. Per the germline V gene, CDR1 is SEHNR and CDR2 is FQNEAQ (reference sequence). CDR3 in DNA: TGTGCCAGCAGCCCGACAGGGTATGCTAATGAAAAACTGTTTTTT. Translation gives CASSPTGYANEKLFF.

This clone was seen a handful of times. The rearrangement uses TRBV5-1 and TRBJ2-7; D ambiguous. There are 13 residues in the CDR3. Per germline, CDR1 SGHRS and CDR2 YFSETQ. The V end was cut by 2 bases, the J end by 2 bases, with 8 bases between. Here the CDR3 reads CASSFQSTYEQYF. DNA for the CDR3: TGCGCCAGCAGCTTTCAGAGCACCTACGAGCAGTACTTC.

The chain combines TRBV19 with TRBJ1-5; D ambiguous. Per germline, CDR1 LNHDA and CDR2 SQIVND (reference sequence). The CDR3 has 14 amino acids. With 8 bases removed from V and 0 bases from J, the gap between germline ends came to 11 bases. CDR3 in amino acids: CASVGRVSNQPQHF. The CDR3 DNA follows: TGTGCCAGTGTGGGGAGGGTTAGCAATCAGCCCCAGCATTTT.

This clone was seen a few times. This chain uses TRBV27 with TRBJ2-5; 9 bases are a match to TRBD2. The junction had 7 bases not matched to a gene; V was cut back by 3 bases and J by 2 bases. This CDR3 spans 16 amino acids. Looked up from germline, CDR1 is MNHEY and CDR2 is SMNVEV (reference sequence). CDR3 region: CASSFQAGGWQETQYF. The CDR3 nucleotides read TGTGCCAGCAGTTTCCAAGCGGGAGGTTGGCAAGAGACCCAGTACTTC.

This clone has a handful of counts. For the CDR3, the DNA is TGCAGCGTGCAAAAGACAGGGTATCAAGTTCAGCAGTACTTC. It yields the protein CSVQKTGYQVQQYF. This rearrangement joins TRBV29-1 to TRBJ2-7; TRBD1 aligns across 7 bases. CDR1 and CDR2 from the germline V gene are SQVTM and ANQGSEA. V was clipped by 6 bases and J by 8 bases; unmatched bases: 16. The CDR3 runs 14 residues.

This clone turned up a few times. The V call is TRBV7-6, the J call TRBJ1-2; no definite D call. The CDR3 runs 13 residues. Germline-derived CDR1 and CDR2 are SGHVS and FNYEAQ. Trimming stripped 5 bases from V and 4 bases from J, with 11 bases between. The CDR3: CASSPEHPYGYTF. The CDR3 nucleotides are TGTGCCAGCAGCCCGGAGCATCCCTATGGCTACACCTTC.

A word on this clone: The same CDR3 is also encoded by other DNA sequences in this sample. The genes are TRBV6-5 and TRBJ1-5; weak D call: TRBD1 (6 bases). Germline V CDR1 and CDR2: MNHEY, SVGAGI. This CDR3 has 13 amino acids. The ends were cut back, 6 bases at V and 6 bases at J, with 12 bases in the middle. DNA for the CDR3: TGTGCCAGCAGGCCACAGGGCGGTCAGCCCCAGCATTTT. Its protein is CASRPQGGQPQHF.

The table lists this clone with many counts. This chain joins TRBV28 and TRBJ2-4, with no clear D. V was clipped by 2 bases and J by 2 bases, with 7 bases between them. The length of the CDR3 is 14 residues. Germline lookup yields CDR1 MDHEN and CDR2 SYDVKM. CDR3 DNA: TGTGCCAGCAGTTTAAAGTACACCAAAAACATTCAGTACTTC. Amino acid sequence: CASSLKYTKNIQYF. The full variable domain, with the rest looked up from reference TRBV28 and TRBJ2-4, is DVKVTQSSRYLVKRTGEKVFLECVQDMDHENMFWYRQDPGLGLRLIYFSYDVKMKEKGDIPEGYSVSREKKERFSLILESASTNQTSMYLCASSLKYTKNIQYFGAGTRLSVL.

This clone was counted many times. This chain links TRBV21-1 with TRBJ2-2; the table gives TRBD1 as D, unverified against the DNA. TRBV21-1 corresponds to a pseudogene. The CDR3 length is 14 residues. CDR3 protein: CASRNGTGVRKLFF. CDR3 sequence (DNA): TGTGCCAGCAGGAACGGGACAGGTGTTAGGAAGCTGTTTTTT.